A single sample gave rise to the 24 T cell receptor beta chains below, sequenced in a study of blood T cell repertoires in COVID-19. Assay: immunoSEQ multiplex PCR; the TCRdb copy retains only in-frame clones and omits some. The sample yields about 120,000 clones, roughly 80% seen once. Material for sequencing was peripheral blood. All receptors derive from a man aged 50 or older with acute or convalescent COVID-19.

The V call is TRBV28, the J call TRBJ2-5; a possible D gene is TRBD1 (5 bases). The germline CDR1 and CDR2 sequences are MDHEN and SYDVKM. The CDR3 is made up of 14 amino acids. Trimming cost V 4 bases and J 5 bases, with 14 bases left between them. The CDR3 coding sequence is TGTGCCAGCAGTTCCGCCTCTGGGGCTGAGACCCAGTACTTC. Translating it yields CASSSASGAETQYF. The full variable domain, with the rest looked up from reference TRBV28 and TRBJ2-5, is DVKVTQSSRYLVKRTGEKVFLECVQDMDHENMFWYRQDPGLGLRLIYFSYDVKMKEKGDIPEGYSVSREKKERFSLILESASTNQTSMYLCASSSASGAETQYFGPGTRLLVL.

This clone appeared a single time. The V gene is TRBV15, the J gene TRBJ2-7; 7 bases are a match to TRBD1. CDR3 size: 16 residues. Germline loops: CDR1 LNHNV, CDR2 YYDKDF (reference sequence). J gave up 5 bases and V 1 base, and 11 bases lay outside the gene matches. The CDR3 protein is CATSRGSGGLLDEQYF. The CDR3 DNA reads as TGTGCCACCAGCAGAGGGTCAGGGGGTCTTCTCGACGAGCAGTACTTC.

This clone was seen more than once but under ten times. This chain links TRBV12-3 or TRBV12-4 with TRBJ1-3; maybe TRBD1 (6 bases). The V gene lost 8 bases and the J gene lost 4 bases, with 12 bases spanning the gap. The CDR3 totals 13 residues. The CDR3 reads CASGGSSGNTIYF. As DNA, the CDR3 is TGTGCCAGCGGGGGCAGTTCAGGAAACACCATATATTTT.

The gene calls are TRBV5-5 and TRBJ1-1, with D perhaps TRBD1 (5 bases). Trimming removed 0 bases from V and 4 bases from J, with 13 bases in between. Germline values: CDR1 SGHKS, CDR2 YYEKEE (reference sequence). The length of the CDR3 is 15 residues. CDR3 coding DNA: TGTGCCAGCAGCTTGGGCGGGGGGACGGGCACTGAAGCTTTCTTT. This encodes CASSLGGGTGTEAFF.

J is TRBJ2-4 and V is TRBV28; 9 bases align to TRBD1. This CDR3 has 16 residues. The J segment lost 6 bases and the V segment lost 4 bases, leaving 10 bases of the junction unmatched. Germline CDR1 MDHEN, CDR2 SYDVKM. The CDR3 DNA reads TGTGCCAGCAGTTCACCCGCCGGGACAGGGAGAAACATTCAGTACTTC. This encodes CASSSPAGTGRNIQYF.

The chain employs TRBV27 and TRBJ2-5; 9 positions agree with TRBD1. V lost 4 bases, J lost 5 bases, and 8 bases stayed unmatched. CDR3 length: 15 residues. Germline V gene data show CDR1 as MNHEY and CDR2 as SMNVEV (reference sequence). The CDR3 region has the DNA TGTGCCAGCAGTTCCCGGACAGGGGCCACCGAGACCCAGTACTTC. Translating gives CASSSRTGATETQYF.

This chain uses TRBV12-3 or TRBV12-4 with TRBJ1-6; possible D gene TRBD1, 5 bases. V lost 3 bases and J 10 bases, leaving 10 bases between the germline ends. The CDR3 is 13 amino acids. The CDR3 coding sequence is TGTGCCAGCAGTTTCGGGGGAGGCTCACCCCTCCACTTT. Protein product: CASSFGGGSPLHF.

The CDR3 sequence: CASSLSLTPLHF. The CDR3 DNA reads TGTGCCAGCAGTTTAAGCCTAACACCCCTCCACTTT. The chain is built from TRBV12-3 or TRBV12-4 and TRBJ1-6; D remains unclear. V shed 2 bases and J shed 11 bases, with 7 bases lying between them. The CDR3 contains 12 residues.

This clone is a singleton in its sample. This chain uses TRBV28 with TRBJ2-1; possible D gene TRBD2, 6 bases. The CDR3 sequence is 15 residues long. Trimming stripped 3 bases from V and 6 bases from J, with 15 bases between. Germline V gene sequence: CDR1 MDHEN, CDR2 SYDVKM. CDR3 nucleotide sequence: TGTGCCAGCAGTTTCCCCCCCGCGGGGTCCAATGAGCAGTTCTTC. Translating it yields CASSFPPAGSNEQFF.

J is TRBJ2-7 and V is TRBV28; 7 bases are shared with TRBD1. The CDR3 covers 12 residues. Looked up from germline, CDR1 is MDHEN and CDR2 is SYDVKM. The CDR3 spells CASSLDGTAGSV. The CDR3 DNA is TGTGCCAGCAGTTTGGACGGGACAGCCGGAAGTGTC.

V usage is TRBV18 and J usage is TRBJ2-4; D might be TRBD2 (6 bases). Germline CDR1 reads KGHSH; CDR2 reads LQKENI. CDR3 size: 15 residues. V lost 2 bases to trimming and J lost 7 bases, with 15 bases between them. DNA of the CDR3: TGTGCCAGCTCACCAGCGACGGGGGTGGCGAACATTCAGTACTTC. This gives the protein CASSPATGVANIQYF.

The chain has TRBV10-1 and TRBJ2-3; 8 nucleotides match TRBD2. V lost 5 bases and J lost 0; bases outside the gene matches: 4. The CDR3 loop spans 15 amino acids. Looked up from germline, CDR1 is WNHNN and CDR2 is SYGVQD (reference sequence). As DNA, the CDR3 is TGCGCCAGCAGTAGACTAGCGCCTAGCACAGATACGCAGTATTTT. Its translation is CASSRLAPSTDTQYF.

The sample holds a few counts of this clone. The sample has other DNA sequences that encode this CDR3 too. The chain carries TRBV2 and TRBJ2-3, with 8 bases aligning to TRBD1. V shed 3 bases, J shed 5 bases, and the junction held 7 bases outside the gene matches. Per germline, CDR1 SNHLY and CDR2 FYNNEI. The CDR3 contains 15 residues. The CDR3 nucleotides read TGTGCCAGCAGTGATACCACAGGGGGAAGAGATACGCAGTATTTT. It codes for CASSDTTGGRDTQYF.

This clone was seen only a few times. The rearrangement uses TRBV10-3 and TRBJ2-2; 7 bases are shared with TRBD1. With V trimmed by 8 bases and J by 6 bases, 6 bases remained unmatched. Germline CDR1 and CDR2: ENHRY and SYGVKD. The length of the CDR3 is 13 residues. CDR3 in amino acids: CAIGEGAAGELFF. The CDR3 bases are TGTGCCATCGGAGAGGGGGCGGCCGGGGAGCTGTTTTTT.

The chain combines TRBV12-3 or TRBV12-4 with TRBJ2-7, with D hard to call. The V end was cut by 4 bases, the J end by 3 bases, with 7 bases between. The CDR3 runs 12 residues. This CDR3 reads CASSSVIYEQYF. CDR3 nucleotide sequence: TGTGCCAGCAGTTCAGTGATCTACGAGCAGTACTTC.

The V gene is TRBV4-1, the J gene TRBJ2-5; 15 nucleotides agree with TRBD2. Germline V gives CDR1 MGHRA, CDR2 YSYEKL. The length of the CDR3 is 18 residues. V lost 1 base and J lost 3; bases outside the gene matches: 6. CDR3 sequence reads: CASSQGTSGGAWEETQYF. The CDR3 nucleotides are TGCGCCAGCAGCCAAGGGACTAGCGGGGGGGCCTGGGAAGAGACCCAGTACTTC.

DNA of the CDR3: TGTGCCAGCAGCCCTAGGGGGCAGGGGGTGGATGGCTACACCTTC. This encodes CASSPRGQGVDGYTF. This chain connects TRBV9 to TRBJ1-2, with TRBD1 identical over 7 bases. Trimming took 4 bases from V and 6 from J; bases not matched to a gene: 12. This CDR3 region has 15 residues. The germline V gene has CDR1 SGDLS and CDR2 YYNGEE.

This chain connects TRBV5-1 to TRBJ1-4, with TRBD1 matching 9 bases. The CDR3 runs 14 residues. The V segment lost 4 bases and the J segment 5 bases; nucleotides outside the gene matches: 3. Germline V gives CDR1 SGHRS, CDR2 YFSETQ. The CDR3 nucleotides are TGCGCCAGCAGCGCCGGACAGGGGAATGAAAAACTGTTTTTT. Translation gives CASSAGQGNEKLFF.

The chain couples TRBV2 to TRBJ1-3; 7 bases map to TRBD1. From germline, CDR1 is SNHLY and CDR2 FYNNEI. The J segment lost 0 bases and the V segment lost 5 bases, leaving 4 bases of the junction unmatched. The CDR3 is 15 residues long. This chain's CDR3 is CASSRDRDSGNTIYF. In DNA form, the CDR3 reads TGTGCCAGCAGTCGAGACAGGGACTCTGGAAACACCATATATTTT.

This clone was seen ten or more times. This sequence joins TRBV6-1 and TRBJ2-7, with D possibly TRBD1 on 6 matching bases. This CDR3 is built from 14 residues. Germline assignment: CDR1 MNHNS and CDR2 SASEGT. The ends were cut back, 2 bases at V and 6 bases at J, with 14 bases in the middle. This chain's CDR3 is CASSEQGSAGEQYF. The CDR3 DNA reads TGTGCCAGCAGTGAACAGGGGTCCGCGGGCGAGCAGTACTTC.

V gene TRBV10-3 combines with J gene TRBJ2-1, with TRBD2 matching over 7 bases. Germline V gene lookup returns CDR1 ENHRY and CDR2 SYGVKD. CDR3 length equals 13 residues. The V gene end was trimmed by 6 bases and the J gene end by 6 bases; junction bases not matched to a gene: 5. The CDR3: CAISSGTINEQFF. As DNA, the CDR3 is TGTGCCATCAGCTCCGGGACTATCAATGAGCAGTTCTTC.

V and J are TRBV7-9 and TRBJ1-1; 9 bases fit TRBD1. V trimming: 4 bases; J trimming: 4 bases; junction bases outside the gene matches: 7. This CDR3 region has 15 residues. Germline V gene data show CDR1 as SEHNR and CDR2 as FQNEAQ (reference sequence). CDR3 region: CASSSQGARGTEAFF. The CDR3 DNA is TGTGCCAGCAGCTCACAGGGGGCGAGGGGCACTGAAGCTTTCTTT.

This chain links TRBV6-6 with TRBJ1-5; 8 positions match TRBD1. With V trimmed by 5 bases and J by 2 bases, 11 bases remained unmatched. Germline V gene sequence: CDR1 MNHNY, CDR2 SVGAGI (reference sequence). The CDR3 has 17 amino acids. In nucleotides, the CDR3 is TGTGCCAGCAGTCTAACCCCTCCGACAGGGGGCAATCAGCCCCAGCATTTT. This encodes CASSLTPPTGGNQPQHF.

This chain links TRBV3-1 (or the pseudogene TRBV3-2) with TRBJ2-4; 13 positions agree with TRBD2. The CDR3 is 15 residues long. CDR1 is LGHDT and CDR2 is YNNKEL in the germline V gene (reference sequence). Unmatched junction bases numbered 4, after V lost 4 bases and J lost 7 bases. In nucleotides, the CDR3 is TGTGCCAGCAGCCCCAAGACTAGCGGGGGGAACATTCAGTACTTC. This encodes CASSPKTSGGNIQYF.